Listed below are T cell receptor beta chains from one sample, sequenced in a study of blood T cell repertoires in COVID-19. Assay: immunoSEQ multiplex PCR; the TCRdb copy retains only in-frame clones and omits some. This repertoire shows roughly 120,000 clones, 75% to 90% found once; its top ten account for approximately 2.1%. The specimen sequenced was peripheral blood. The source is a young man with acute or convalescent COVID-19. CDR3s include the opening cysteine and the closing phenylalanine or tryptophan. A D gene is named only where the DNA matches it firmly. The size entry is marked missing in some rows and otherwise reads once, few, many or a size class.

TRBJ1-6,NA,16,TRBV7-2,once,TGTGCCAGCAGCTTGTCGGGAGCGGGGGTGTATTCACCCCTCCACTTT,CASSLSGAGVYSPLHF
TRBJ2-1,TRBD2,15,TRBV18,NA,TGTGCCAGCTCCGTCTCACTAGCGAATAACAATGAGCAGTTCTTC,CASSVSLANNNEQFF
TRBJ1-4,NA,14,TRBV3-1/TRBV3-2,NA,TGTGCCAGCAGCCCCCCGTGGGGCACTGAAAAACTGTTTTTT,CASSPPWGTEKLFF
TRBJ1-1,NA,14,TRBV27,once,TGTGCCAGCAGTTCCCCGGGGGGTTTTACTGAAGCTTTCTTT,CASSSPGGFTEAFF
TRBJ1-3,NA,15,TRBV10-1,NA,TGCGCCAGCAGTGAGTCAGGCAGCGCTGGAAACACCATATATTTT,CASSESGSAGNTIYF
TRBJ2-1,TRBD2,14,TRBV6-5,NA,TGTGCCAGCAGACATAGCGGGAGTATAAATGAGCAGTTCTTC,CASRHSGSINEQFF
TRBJ1-1,NA,13,TRBV29-1,few,TGCAGCGTAGATGACACCATGAACACTGAAGCTTTCTTT,CSVDDTMNTEAFF
TRBJ2-5,TRBD2,14,TRBV5-4,NA,TGTGCCAGCAGCCTAACGGGACTAAAAGAGACCCAGTACTTC,CASSLTGLKETQYF
TRBJ1-6,TRBD1,17,TRBV27,NA,TGTGCCAGCAGTTTATCCTTAGGACAGGGGGGGGATTCACCCCTCCACTTT,CASSLSLGQGGDSPLHF
TRBJ1-1,NA,13,TRBV5-1,NA,TGCGCCAGCAGCAGAGGGGGAAATACTGAAGCTTTCTTT,CASSRGGNTEAFF
TRBJ1-2,TRBD1,15,TRBV9,NA,TGTGCCAGCAGCGTAGATCTACAGGGGCTCTATGGCTACACCTTC,CASSVDLQGLYGYTF